This T cell receptor (beta chain) was observed in a study of cytomegalovirus exposure and HLA in healthy donors (TCRdb year 2017). Turning to the overall study: According to an earlier analysis of several hundred of the donors, about 180 million T cells yielded some 120 million unique TCR beta sequences and approximately 300 Gb of sequence data. About 300 gigabases of sequencing data and 78 million or so unique TCR sequences were included in an early release covering 550 to 800 HLA-typed donors. Of the roughly 400 genotyped donors, 65% to 90% were placed in the genetic ancestry cluster associated with self-reported Caucasian donors. The aim of the study was to test whether cataloging public T cell receptors could identify signatures of past pathogen exposure. The study used immunosequencing to profile the T cell repertoires of several hundred subjects and linked those repertoires to cytomegalovirus serostatus. A separate validation cohort of roughly 130 different subjects was used in addition to the 666-subject first cohort. The study combined high-throughput TCR immunosequencing, statistical association of individual TCRs with disease status, and machine learning to predict cytomegalovirus infection status. A later analysis re-analyzed previously published TCR beta repertoires from 600 to 850 donors and added high-resolution HLA genotyping to study TCR occurrence patterns. Rather than using new phenotypic data, the later analysis identified candidate immune exposures from TCR beta sequences and from how often those sequences occurred across donors. To decide whether each TCR beta V gene segment behaved as functional or pseudogenic, an earlier analysis of some 570 of the donors relied on high-throughput TCR beta sequencing. Donor age, sex, ethnicity and CMV serostatus were compiled together with the repertoire data. Genome-wide SNP genotypes for about 60% of the roughly 670 donors were used in a later genetic analysis, which treated that subset as a discovery cohort. Every discovery cohort repertoire had been produced on one sequencing platform. HLA typing covered class I and class II loci at four-digit resolution. The number of typed donors differed by locus: roughly 620-630 for A, B, C, DRB1 and DQB1; approximately 530 for DQA1; fewer than 610 for DPA1; and around 470 for DPB1. Five DR-DQ haplotypes were handled as single units for association and clustering because linkage in the cohort was strong. Across 398 genotyped donors of the cohort, an average of roughly 250,000 unique TCR beta nucleotide sequences per donor were sequenced, and 15% to 20% of those sequences were non-productive.

The cohort was made up of under 800 healthy bone marrow donors. At the time of sampling, every cohort member was nominally healthy, though immune exposures that went unrecorded were likely present. The donor tested CMV seronegative, placing the donor among the approximately 400 seronegative members of the cohort. Every donor gave a peripheral blood sample, and the peripheral blood mononuclear cells from that sample were used for TCR beta sequencing. The Qiagen DNeasy Blood Extraction Kit was used to extract genomic DNA from the blood cell samples. The method behind the library was the immunoSEQ multiplex PCR assay. The multiplex PCR relied on a mix of 60 forward primers for TCR Vbeta segments and 13 reverse primers for TCR Jbeta segments. A multiplex PCR assay on genomic DNA amplified the CDR3 region of rearranged TCR beta genes. The amplified TCR beta libraries were sequenced on the Illumina HiSeq System as 87-base-pair reads. In the original analysis: A later analysis tallied roughly 80 million unique TCR beta chains across the 666 repertoires, and some 12 million of those chains were shared by two or more donors. To remove PCR and sequencing errors, raw reads were error-corrected and collapsed into unique sequences using a nearest-neighbor algorithm that merged closely related sequences. CDR3 sequences were aligned to IMGT reference sequences to assign V, D and J gene segments. Each retained sequence needed at least a six-nucleotide match to both a V gene segment and a J gene segment. Rearrangements were called productive when the CDR3 lacked stop codons and stayed in frame with V and J; all others were non-productive. CDR3 was defined according to IMGT convention as the region running from the second conserved V-encoded cysteine to the conserved J-encoded phenylalanine. Sequences without an unambiguous match to a single V gene segment were excluded from the earlier analysis of about 630 of the donors. In an earlier analysis of approximately 610 of the donors, V segments were called functional above 56.7% productive rearrangements and were called segregating when the between-donor standard deviation exceeded 5%. To diagnose cytomegalovirus status from the catalog of TCR beta chain sequences, a statistical classification framework was built. V and J gene assignment, in a later analysis, came from comparing TCR nucleotide sequences with IMGT/GENE-DB human TR gene sequences. The TCRdist pipeline was used in a later analysis to assign CDR3 sequences and most-parsimonious VDJ recombination scenarios. In a later analysis, each TCR beta chain was defined by its CDR3 amino acid sequence together with its V-gene family, and reads without a unique V-gene family were excluded. To address suspected cross-contamination and a sequencing artifact, a later analysis removed roughly 640 highly shared, low-generation-probability nucleotide sequences. For each public chain, a later analysis derived a clonal expansion index from normalized ranks of inferred template counts within each repertoire. In a later analysis, generation probabilities were computed with a VDJ recombination model fitted to out-of-frame rearrangements, and the resulting probabilities were checked against IGoR. Hypergeometric tests were used in a later analysis to score TCR-TCR, TCR-HLA and TCR-CMV co-occurrence, with a repertoire-size bias correction applied to the TCR pairs. In a later analysis, false discovery rates were estimated by permuting HLA or CMV assignments 20 times. In a later analysis, co-occurring TCRs were grouped using DBSCAN, and TCRdist sequence similarity was added for clustering within HLA-allele-positive subsets. Repertoires with fewer than 30,000 or more than 120,000 public chains, plus five repertoires with anomalous nucleotide sharing, were excluded from co-occurrence clustering. TCRdb obtained this table from immuneACCESS and retained in-frame rearrangements with V and J assigned. These tables miss some clones; where compared with another copy, unresolved V genes account for less than half of the shortfall, and the remainder is unexplained. V, J and clone size reflect that table, while D and trimming were determined from the DNA. The sample table records roughly 150,000 clones; around 10% of these occur just once. Of the sample, approximately 1.7% is held by the ten largest clones.

In its sample, this clone was seen a few times. Its target antigen remains unknown. No qualities accompany the bases; no much larger clone lies one base away. The paper's findings and limits, for the study overall: A later analysis associated 15,000 to 20,000 TCR beta sequences with specific HLA alleles at a false discovery rate of 0.05. Cytomegalovirus status was reported to be diagnosed by the classifier with high specificity and sensitivity in both the original and validation cohorts. The cohort was sequenced for TCR beta chains only, and without alpha or paired-chain data the features that could be detected were limited. Because HLA typing was unavailable for some donors at each locus, only the typed subset was used in association tests. When HLA alleles, especially DR and DQ, strongly co-occurred, TCR associations were difficult to assign to individual alleles. The sequencing pipeline was judged likely to have produced a cluster of highly shared sequence variants as a technical artifact. A later analysis found that TCR association rates varied across HLA loci, with DRB1 alleles showing the most associated TCRs and HLA-C alleles the fewest. The study listed around 160 TCR beta chains as associated with cytomegalovirus. The 87-base-pair reads could not distinguish some IMGT-functional V segments, including TRBV6-2 and TRBV6-3, so those segments were excluded. A later genetic analysis reported fewer N-insertions in productive TCRs among donors in an Asian-associated ancestry cluster than the roughly 690-donor mean. Correlated functional status among segregating V segments might reflect linkage disequilibrium, but an unknown experimental factor could not be ruled out. In vitro tests confirmed that a few of the cytomegalovirus-associated TCR beta chains recognize cytomegalovirus antigens. The authors suggested that the approach could potentially be generalized to other disease states and immunological phenotypes. In a later analysis, most CMV-associated TCR beta chains were found to appear HLA-restricted, with HLA associations seemingly driven largely by CMV exposure. In a later analysis, several top co-occurrence clusters were reported to appear linked to parvovirus B19, influenza, CMV and Epstein-Barr virus. Presence/absence analyses assumed roughly uniform sequencing depth across donors, an assumption that may not hold. A further reported finding was that TCR beta sequences accurately predicted the HLA-A and HLA-B alleles for most subjects in the first cohort. For the cohort, immune exposure information was limited to CMV serostatus. Because counts were too low, seventeen rarely observed V segments, including chromosome 9 orphons, were left out of the earlier analysis of 587 of the donors. An earlier analysis of approximately 600 of the donors showed that most TCR beta V segments appeared in productive rearrangements either about 87% or about 30% of the time, which broadly matched IMGT annotations. An association between a missense DCLRE1C variant and V-gene and J-gene trimming of TCR beta chains was found in a later genetic analysis and replicated in an independent cohort. Compared with equally common non-associated chains, HLA-associated TCR beta chains in a later analysis were more clonally expanded and had lower generation probabilities. Most TCR sequences were seen in very few donors, while some public TCRs were found in many individuals.

The V end gives up 4 bases and the J end 1 base, leaving 3 bases in the junction not matched to a gene. The germline V gene yields SGHDT for CDR1 and YYEEEE for CDR2. The CDR3 covers 16 residues, taking in both the cysteine and the phenylalanine. CDR3 DNA is the only sequence kept; it has 48 bases, read in frame from the first base. The chain uses TRBV5-6 and TRBJ2-5, with 14 bases aligning to TRBD2. Sequences were obtained from PBMCs. This sequence was found in a man in his fifties in good health and CMV-seronegative. The nucleotide sequence reads as follows: TGTGCCAGCAGCCCGGGACTAGCGGGGGCCCAAGAGACCCAGTACTTC. Translated, this gives CASSPGLAGAQETQYF.